The 2 T cell receptor beta chains listed next were all sequenced from one sample in a study of blood T cell repertoires in COVID-19. This table comes from immunoSEQ multiplex PCR, and its TCRdb copy is limited to in-frame clones, with some not included. The top ten hold roughly 2% of the sample, which has over 150,000 clones, about nine tenths seen once. The sample taken for sequencing was peripheral blood. These TCRs come from a man younger than 30 with acute or convalescent COVID-19.

This chain connects TRBV18 to TRBJ2-7, with a possible D match to TRBD1 (5 bases). CDR3 length: 13 residues. Germline CDR1 and CDR2: KGHSH and LQKENI. V lost 2 bases to trimming and J lost 2 bases, with 7 bases between them. The CDR3 sequence is CASSPTGTYEQYF. The CDR3 DNA reads as TGTGCCAGCTCACCAACAGGTACCTACGAGCAGTACTTC.

The V and J genes are TRBV12-5 and TRBJ1-4; D might be TRBD1 (5 bases). CDR3 length equals 16 residues. Germline CDR1 reads LGHNT; CDR2 reads FRNRAP. With 1 base removed from V and 0 bases from J, the gap between germline ends came to 9 bases. Written as DNA, the CDR3 is TGTGCTAGTGGTTTGGGGCAGGGCGCAACTAATGAAAAACTGTTTTTT. As protein: CASGLGQGATNEKLFF.